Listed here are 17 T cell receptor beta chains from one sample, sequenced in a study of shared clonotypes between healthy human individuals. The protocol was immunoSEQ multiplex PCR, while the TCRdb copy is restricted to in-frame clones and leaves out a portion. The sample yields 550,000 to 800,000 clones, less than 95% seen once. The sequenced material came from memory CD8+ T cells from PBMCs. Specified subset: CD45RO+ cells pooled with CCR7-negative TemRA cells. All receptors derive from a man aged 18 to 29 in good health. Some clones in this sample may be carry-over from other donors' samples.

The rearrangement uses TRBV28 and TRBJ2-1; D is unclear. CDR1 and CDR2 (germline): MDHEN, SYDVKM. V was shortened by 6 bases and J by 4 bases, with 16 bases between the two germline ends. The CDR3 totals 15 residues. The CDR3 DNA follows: TGTGCCAGCAGACACCGGGTCCCGGATTACAATGAGCAGTTCTTC. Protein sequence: CASRHRVPDYNEQFF.

The CDR3 DNA is TGTGCCAGCAGCACCACGGGACAGGGGAACGAGCAGTACTTC. Translating gives CASSTTGQGNEQYF. The chain joins TRBV7-9 to TRBJ2-7; TRBD1 matches 10 bases. The CDR3 covers 14 residues. Germline V gene sequence: CDR1 SEHNR, CDR2 FQNEAQ (reference sequence). V dropped 5 bases and J dropped 5; count of bases not matched to a gene: 6.

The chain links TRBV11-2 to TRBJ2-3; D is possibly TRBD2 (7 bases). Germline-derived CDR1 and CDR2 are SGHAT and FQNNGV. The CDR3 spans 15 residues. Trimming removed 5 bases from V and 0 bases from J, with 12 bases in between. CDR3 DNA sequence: TGTGCCAGCAGCCACAGGGAGGGGAGCACAGATACGCAGTATTTT. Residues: CASSHREGSTDTQYF.

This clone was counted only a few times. CDR3 in amino acids: CASSFGTGLSNEQFF. The CDR3 DNA is TGTGCCAGCAGTTTCGGGACAGGGTTAAGTAATGAGCAGTTCTTC. The genes are TRBV28 and TRBJ2-1, with 9 bases aligning to TRBD1. V shed 3 bases, J shed 7 bases, and the junction held 7 bases outside the gene matches. The CDR3 length is 15 residues. Germline CDR1 MDHEN, CDR2 SYDVKM.

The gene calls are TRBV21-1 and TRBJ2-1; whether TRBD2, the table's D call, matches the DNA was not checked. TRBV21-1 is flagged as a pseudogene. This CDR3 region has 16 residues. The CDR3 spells CAIPWRGLAGEVEQFF. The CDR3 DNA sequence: TGTGCCATCCCCTGGCGGGGGCTAGCGGGAGAGGTTGAGCAGTTCTTC.

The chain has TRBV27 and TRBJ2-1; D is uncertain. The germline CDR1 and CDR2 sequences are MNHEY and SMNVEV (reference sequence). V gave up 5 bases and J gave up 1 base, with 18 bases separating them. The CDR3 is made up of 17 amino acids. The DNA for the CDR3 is TGTGCCAGCAGTGTCTACCCTGCTCTTGGGTCCTACAATGAGCAGTTCTTC. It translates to CASSVYPALGSYNEQFF.

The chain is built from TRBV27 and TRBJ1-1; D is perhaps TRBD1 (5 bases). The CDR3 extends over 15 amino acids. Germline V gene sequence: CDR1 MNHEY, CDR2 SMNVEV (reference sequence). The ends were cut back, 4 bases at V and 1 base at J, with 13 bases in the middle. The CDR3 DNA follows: TGTGCCAGCAGTTCCCGGGACGGGAGGAACACTGAAGCTTTCTTT. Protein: CASSSRDGRNTEAFF.

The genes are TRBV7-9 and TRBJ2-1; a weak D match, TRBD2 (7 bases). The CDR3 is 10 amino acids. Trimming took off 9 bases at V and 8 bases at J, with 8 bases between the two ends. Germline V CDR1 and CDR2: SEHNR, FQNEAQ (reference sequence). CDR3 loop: CARGGDEQFF. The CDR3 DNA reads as TGTGCCAGAGGGGGGGATGAGCAGTTCTTC.

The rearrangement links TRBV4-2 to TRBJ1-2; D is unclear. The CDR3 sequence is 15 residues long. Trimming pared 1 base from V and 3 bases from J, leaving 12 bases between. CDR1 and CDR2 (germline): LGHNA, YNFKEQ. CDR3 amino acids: CASSQGFHLDYGYTF. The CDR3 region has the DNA TGTGCCAGCAGCCAAGGATTCCATCTCGACTATGGCTACACCTTC.

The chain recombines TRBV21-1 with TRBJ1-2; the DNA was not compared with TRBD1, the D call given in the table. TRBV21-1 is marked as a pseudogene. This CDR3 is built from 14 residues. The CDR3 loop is CASSNKGTNYGYTF. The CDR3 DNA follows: TGTGCCAGCAGCAACAAGGGGACTAACTATGGCTACACCTTC.

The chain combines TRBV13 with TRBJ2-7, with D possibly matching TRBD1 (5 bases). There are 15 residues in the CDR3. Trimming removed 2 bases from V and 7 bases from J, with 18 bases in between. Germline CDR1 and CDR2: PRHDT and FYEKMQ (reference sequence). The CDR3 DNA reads TGTGCCAGCAGCTTAAACCCAGACAGCTGGGGAGAGCAGTACTTC. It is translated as CASSLNPDSWGEQYF. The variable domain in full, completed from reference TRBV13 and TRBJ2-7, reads AAGVIQSPRHLIKEKRETATLKCYPIPRHDTVYWYQQGPGQDPQFLISFYEKMQSDKGSIPDRFSAQQFSDYHSELNMSSLELGDSALYFCASSLNPDSWGEQYFGPGTRLTVT.

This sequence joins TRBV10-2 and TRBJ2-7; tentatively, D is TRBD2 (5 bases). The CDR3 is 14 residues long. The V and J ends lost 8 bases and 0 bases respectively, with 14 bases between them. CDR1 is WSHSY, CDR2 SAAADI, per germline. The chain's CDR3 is CASHGGLSSYEQYF. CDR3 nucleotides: TGCGCCAGCCACGGAGGCCTAAGCTCCTACGAGCAGTACTTC.

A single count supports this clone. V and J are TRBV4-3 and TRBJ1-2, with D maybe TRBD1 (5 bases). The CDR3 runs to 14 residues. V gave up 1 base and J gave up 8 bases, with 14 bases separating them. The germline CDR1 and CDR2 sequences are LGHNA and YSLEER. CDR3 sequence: CASSQGVAGAGYTF. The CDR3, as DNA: TGCGCCAGCAGCCAAGGGGTGGCCGGGGCGGGCTACACCTTC.

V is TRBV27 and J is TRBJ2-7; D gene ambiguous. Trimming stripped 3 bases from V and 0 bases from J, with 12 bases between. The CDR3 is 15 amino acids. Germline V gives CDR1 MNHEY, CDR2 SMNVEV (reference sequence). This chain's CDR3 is CASSFSRPVSYEQYF. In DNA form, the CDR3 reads TGTGCCAGCAGTTTCTCACGGCCCGTCTCCTACGAGCAGTACTTC.

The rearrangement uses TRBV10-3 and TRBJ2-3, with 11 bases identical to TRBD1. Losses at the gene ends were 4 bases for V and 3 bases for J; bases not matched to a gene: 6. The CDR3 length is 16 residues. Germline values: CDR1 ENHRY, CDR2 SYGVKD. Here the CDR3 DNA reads TGTGCCATCAGTGTGCCGGGACAGGGGGGGACAGATACGCAGTATTTT. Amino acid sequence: CAISVPGQGGTDTQYF.

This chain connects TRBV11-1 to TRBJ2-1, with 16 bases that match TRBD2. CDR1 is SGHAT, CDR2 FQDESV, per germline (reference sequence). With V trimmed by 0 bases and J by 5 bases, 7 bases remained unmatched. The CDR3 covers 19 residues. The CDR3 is CASSLAGLAGGPRNNEQFF. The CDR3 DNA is TGTGCCAGCAGCTTAGCGGGACTAGCGGGAGGGCCAAGGAACAATGAGCAGTTCTTC.

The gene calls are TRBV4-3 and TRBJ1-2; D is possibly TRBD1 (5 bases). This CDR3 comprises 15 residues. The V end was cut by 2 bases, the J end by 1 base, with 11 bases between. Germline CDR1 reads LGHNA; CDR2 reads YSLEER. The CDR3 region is CASSQRSGGNYGYTF. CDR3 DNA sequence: TGCGCCAGCAGCCAAAGAAGCGGGGGTAACTATGGCTACACCTTC.